The 13 T cell receptor beta chains listed next were all sequenced from one sample in a study of blood T cell repertoires in COVID-19. Some clones are missing from TCRdb's copy, which holds only in-frame ones; the method was immunoSEQ multiplex PCR. The sample holds more than 20,000 clones; 90% are singletons and the top ten take 6.5% to 8%. Specimen: peripheral blood. The source is a human donor in a cohort sampled during active COVID-19.

The rearrangement joins TRBV15 to TRBJ1-5, with 8 positions matching TRBD1. CDR1 is LNHNV, CDR2 YYDKDF, per germline (reference sequence). CDR3 length equals 16 residues. J gave up 6 bases and V 0 bases, and 7 bases lay outside the gene matches. The CDR3 is CATSRDRTGGTQPQHF. The DNA of the CDR3 is TGTGCCACCAGCAGAGATCGTACAGGGGGTACTCAGCCCCAGCATTTT.

J is TRBJ2-3 and V is TRBV11-2; TRBD1 matches at 7 bases. This CDR3 comprises 16 residues. Trimming took 3 bases from V and 1 from J; bases not matched to a gene: 7. CDR1 and CDR2 from the germline V gene are SGHAT and FQNNGV. The CDR3 DNA reads as TGTGCCAGCAGCTTCGGGAACAGGGGAGGCACAGATACGCAGTATTTT. Translation: CASSFGNRGGTDTQYF.

The chain is built from TRBV7-2 and TRBJ2-3; TRBD2 agrees at 12 bases. Unmatched junction bases numbered 11, after V lost 2 bases and J lost 2 bases. The CDR3 is 19 amino acids. The V gene's germline CDR1 is SGHTA and CDR2 FQGNSA. Here the CDR3 DNA reads TGTGCCAGCAGCTTAACTAGCGGGAGGTGGTCTTCTCCCACAGATACGCAGTATTTT. This encodes CASSLTSGRWSSPTDTQYF. Full variable domain (rest looked up from reference TRBV7-2 and TRBJ2-3): GAGVSQSPSNKVTEKGKDVELRCDPISGHTALYWYRQSLGQGLEFLIYFQGNSAPDKSGLPSDRFSAERTGGSVSTLTIQRTQQEDSAVYLCASSLTSGRWSSPTDTQYFGPGTRLTVL.

This chain uses TRBV6-2 or TRBV6-3 with TRBJ1-5; D is unresolved. Germline-derived CDR1 and CDR2 are MNHEY and SVGEGT. There are 14 residues in the CDR3. Trimming took 2 bases from V and 6 from J, leaving 11 bases between them. The CDR3 DNA reads TGTGCCAGCAGTTACCCGGGATCCGGTCAGCCCCAGCATTTT. This translates into CASSYPGSGQPQHF.

The gene calls are TRBV5-1 and TRBJ1-2; D is uncertain. The germline V gene encodes CDR1 SGHRS and CDR2 YFSETQ. Trimming took off 4 bases at V and 6 bases at J, with 13 bases between the two ends. This CDR3 spans 13 amino acids. The chain's CDR3 is CASSQEGRNGYTF. The CDR3 region has the DNA TGCGCCAGCAGCCAAGAGGGCAGGAATGGCTACACCTTC.

The rearrangement joins TRBV29-1 to TRBJ1-2, with D maybe TRBD1 (5 bases). Germline lookup yields CDR1 SQVTM and CDR2 ANQGSEA. Trimming took off 3 bases at V and 6 bases at J, with 14 bases between the two ends. This CDR3 comprises 13 residues. CDR3 sequence: CSVDFARGDGYTF. DNA for the CDR3: TGCAGCGTTGATTTTGCGCGGGGGGATGGCTACACCTTC.

The rearrangement uses TRBV19 and TRBJ2-7; possibly TRBD1 for D (6 bases). Germline V gene sequence: CDR1 LNHDA, CDR2 SQIVND (reference sequence). The CDR3 runs 11 residues. V was trimmed by 9 bases and J by 3 bases, leaving 9 bases between them. CDR3 DNA: TGTGCCAGGGACAGAAGCTACGAGCAGTACTTC. It yields the protein CARDRSYEQYF. Drawing the rest from reference TRBV19 and TRBJ2-7, the complete variable domain is DGGITQSPKYLFRKEGQNVTLSCEQNLNHDAMYWYRQDPGQGLRLIYYSQIVNDFQKGDIAEGYSVSREKKESFPLTVTSAQKNPTAFYLCARDRSYEQYFGPGTRLTVT.

The chain recombines TRBV5-1 with TRBJ2-7; 7 bases map to TRBD1. The CDR3 sequence is 13 residues long. Germline assignment: CDR1 SGHRS and CDR2 YFSETQ. The ends lost 9 bases at V and 1 base at J; junction bases unmatched: 7. CDR3 sequence (DNA): TGCGCCACCAAAGGGGGCAGTTCCTACGAGCAGTACTTC. Translation: CATKGGSSYEQYF.

This sequence joins TRBV12-3 or TRBV12-4 and TRBJ2-2, with a tentative D call TRBD1 (6 bases). The length of the CDR3 is 13 residues. Trimming removed 10 bases from V and 2 bases from J, with 11 bases in between. CDR3 nucleotides: TGTGCCATCGGACAGACCAACACCGGGGAGCTGTTTTTT. Residues: CAIGQTNTGELFF.

The chain uses TRBV28 and TRBJ1-2; TRBD1 is a possible D gene (5 bases). The germline V gene has CDR1 MDHEN and CDR2 SYDVKM. V was cut by 7 bases and J by 3 bases, with 21 bases left in between. The CDR3 is made up of 16 amino acids. The chain's CDR3 is CASKTRAAGSHYGYTF. CDR3 nucleotide sequence: TGTGCCAGCAAAACCCGGGCGGCAGGGTCCCACTATGGCTACACCTTC.

This clone was detected only a few times. The CDR3 bases are TGTGCCAGCAGCCCTCAGGGGGGATTGGGTCAGCCCCAGCATTTT. Translated: CASSPQGGLGQPQHF. The chain is built from TRBV5-4 and TRBJ1-5; 7 bases line up with TRBD1. This CDR3 contains 15 residues. V lost 4 bases to trimming and J lost 6 bases; unmatched junction nucleotides: 10. Germline CDR1 reads SGHNT; CDR2 reads YYREEE (reference sequence).

The CDR3 sequence is CASSPLQASAYEQYF. In nucleotides, the CDR3 is TGTGCCAGCTCACCACTACAGGCTAGCGCCTACGAGCAGTACTTC. The V call is TRBV18, the J call TRBJ2-7; D might be TRBD2 (6 bases). CDR1 is KGHSH and CDR2 is LQKENI in the germline V gene. There are 15 residues in the CDR3. V gave up 1 base and J gave up 2 bases, with 12 bases separating them.

The rearrangement joins TRBV6-5 to TRBJ2-3; no reliable D call. Trimming removed 7 bases at V and 3 bases at J, with 17 bases between. The CDR3 covers 15 residues. Germline-derived CDR1 and CDR2 are MNHEY and SVGAGI. This chain's CDR3 is CASTSSGLRTDTQYF. The CDR3 DNA reads TGTGCCAGCACGTCTTCGGGTTTAAGGACAGATACGCAGTATTTT.